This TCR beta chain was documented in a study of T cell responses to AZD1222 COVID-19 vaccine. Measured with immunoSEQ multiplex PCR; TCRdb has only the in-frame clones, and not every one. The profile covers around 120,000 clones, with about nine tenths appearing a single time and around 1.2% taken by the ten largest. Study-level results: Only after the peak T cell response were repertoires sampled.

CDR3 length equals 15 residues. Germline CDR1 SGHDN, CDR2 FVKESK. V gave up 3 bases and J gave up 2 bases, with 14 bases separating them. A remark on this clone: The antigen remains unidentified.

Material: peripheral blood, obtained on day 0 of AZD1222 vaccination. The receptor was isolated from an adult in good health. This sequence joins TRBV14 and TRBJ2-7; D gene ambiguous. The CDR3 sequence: CASSQGWPSPYEQYF. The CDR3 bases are TGTGCCAGCAGCCAGGGTTGGCCCTCTCCCTACGAGCAGTACTTC.